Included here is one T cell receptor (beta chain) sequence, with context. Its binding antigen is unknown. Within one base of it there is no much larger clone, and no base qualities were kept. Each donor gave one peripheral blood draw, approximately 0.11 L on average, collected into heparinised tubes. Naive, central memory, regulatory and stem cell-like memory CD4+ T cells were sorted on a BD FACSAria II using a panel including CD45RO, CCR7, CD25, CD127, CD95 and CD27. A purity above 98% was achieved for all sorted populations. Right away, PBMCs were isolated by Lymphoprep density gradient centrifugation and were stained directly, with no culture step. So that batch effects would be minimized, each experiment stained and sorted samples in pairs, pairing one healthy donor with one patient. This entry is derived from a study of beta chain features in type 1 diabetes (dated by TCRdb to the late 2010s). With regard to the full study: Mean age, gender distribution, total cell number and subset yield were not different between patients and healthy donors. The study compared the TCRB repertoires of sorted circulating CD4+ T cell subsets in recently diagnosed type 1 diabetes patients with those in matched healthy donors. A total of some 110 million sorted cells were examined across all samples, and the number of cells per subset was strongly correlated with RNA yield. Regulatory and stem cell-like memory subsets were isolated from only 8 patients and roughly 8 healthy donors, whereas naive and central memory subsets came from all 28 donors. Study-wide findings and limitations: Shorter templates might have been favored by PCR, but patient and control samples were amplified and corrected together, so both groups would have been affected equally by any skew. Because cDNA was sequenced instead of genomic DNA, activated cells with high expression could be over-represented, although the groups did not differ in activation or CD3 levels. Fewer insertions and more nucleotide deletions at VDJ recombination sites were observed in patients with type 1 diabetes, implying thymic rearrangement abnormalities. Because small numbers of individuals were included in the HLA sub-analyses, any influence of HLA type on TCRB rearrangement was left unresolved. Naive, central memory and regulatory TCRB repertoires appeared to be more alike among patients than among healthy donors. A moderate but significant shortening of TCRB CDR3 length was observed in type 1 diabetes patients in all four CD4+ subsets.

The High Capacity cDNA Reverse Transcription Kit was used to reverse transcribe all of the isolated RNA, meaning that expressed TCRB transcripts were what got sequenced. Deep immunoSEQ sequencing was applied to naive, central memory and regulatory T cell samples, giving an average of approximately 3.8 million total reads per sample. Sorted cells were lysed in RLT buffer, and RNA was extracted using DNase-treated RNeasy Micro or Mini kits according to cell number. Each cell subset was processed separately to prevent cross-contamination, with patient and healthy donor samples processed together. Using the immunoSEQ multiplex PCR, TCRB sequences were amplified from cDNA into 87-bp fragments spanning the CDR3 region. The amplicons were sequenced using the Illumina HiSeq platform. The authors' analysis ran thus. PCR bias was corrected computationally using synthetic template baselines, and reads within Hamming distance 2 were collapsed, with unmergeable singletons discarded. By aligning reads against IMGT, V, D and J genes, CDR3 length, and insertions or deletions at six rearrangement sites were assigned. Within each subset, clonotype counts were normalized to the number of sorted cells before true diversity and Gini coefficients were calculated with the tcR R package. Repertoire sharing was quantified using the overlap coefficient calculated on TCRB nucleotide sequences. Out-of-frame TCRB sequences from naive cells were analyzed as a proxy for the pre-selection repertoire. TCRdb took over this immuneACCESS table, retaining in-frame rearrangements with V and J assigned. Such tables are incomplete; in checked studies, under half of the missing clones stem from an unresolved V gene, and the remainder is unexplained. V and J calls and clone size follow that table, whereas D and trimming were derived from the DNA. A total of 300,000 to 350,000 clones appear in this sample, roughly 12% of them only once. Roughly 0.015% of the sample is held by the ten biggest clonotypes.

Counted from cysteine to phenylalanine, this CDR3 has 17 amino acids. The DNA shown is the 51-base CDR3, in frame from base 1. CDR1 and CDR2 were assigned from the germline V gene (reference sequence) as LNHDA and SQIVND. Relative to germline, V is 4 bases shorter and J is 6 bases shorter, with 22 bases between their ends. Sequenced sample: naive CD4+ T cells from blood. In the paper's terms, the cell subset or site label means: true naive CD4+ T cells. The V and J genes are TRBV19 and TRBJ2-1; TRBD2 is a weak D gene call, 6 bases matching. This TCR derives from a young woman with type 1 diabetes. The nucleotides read TGTGCCAGTAGTACCCAAAGCGGGCTCGGGTCGGGCAATGAGCAGTTCTTC. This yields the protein CASSTQSGLGSGNEQFF.